The 3 T cell receptor beta chains below all came from one sample that was sequenced in a study of regulatory T cells in long-lasting Graves disease. Time point of the sample: newly diagnosed GD, antithyroid drugs for less than 3 months. RNA from PBMCs was the source of the TCR library. With iRepertoire HTBI primers and Arm-PCR of CDR3 regions, TCR beta libraries were built. One entry per CDR3 protein, called by TCRdb with MiXCR from the multiplex PCR reads. The table records roughly 520,000 distinct CDR3 sequences, around 11% of them present only once. These same data were also listed under a study on T cells in Graves' hyperthyroidism and ophthalmopathy.

The specimen comprised peripheral blood mononuclear cells (PBMCs), sampled at new diagnosis, from a patient treated with antithyroid drugs. The origin of the receptors is a woman under 40 with Graves disease.

This chain links TRBV4-3 with TRBJ2-7; D gene unclear. The germline V gene has CDR1 LGHNA and CDR2 YSLEER. This CDR3 contains 14 residues. Trimming shortened V by 4 bases and J by 0 bases, and 10 bases separated the two germline ends. The CDR3 is CASSPFLSSYEQYF. The DNA of the CDR3 is TGCGCCAGCAGCCCCTTCCTAAGCTCCTACGAGCAGTACTTC.

The table lists this clonotype with many counts. This chain links TRBV3-1 with TRBJ2-5; D gene ambiguous. Trimming shortened V by 0 bases and J by 5 bases, and 10 bases separated the two germline ends. The CDR3 length is 14 residues. Germline V gene lookup returns CDR1 LGHDT and CDR2 YNNKEL (reference sequence). The CDR3 nucleotides are TGTGCCAGCAGCCAAGATAGTTCTCCCGAGACCCAGTACTTC. It yields the protein CASSQDSSPETQYF.

This clonotype was recorded many times. The rearrangement links TRBV5-1 to TRBJ1-1, with D possibly TRBD1 on 5 matching bases. The CDR3 has 18 amino acids. Trimming removed 0 bases from V and 6 bases from J, with 24 bases in between. CDR1 is SGHRS, CDR2 YFSETQ, per germline. This chain's CDR3 is CASSLDPANSTVIPEAFF. CDR3 nucleotides: TGCGCCAGCAGCTTGGACCCTGCGAACTCGACAGTTATCCCTGAAGCTTTCTTT.